This is a list of T cell receptor beta chains from one sample in a study of cytomegalovirus exposure and HLA in healthy donors. The protocol was immunoSEQ multiplex PCR, while the TCRdb copy is restricted to in-frame clones and leaves out a portion. Altogether a few hundred thousand clones are present, approximately 84% being singletons, with the ten largest covering 1.5% to 2.5%. The specimen sequenced was PBMCs. Source of these receptors: a woman aged 40 to 50 in good health and CMV-seropositive. CDR3s include the opening cysteine and the closing phenylalanine or tryptophan. The D gene is left open where the match is weak. Some rows have no size entry. The others give once, few or many, or a class for an expanded clone.

>.|16|TRBD2|TRBJ2-1|TRBV5-6
TGTGCCAGCAGTTCTTGGGGAGCGGGGTCGGGGAATGAGCAGTTCTTC
CASSSWGAGSGNEQFF
>once|19|TRBD1|TRBJ2-6|TRBV11-3
TGTGCCAGCAGCTTAGCAAGGGACAGCCTTATCTCTGGGGCCAACGTCCTGACTTTC
CASSLARDSLISGANVLTF
>.|15|TRBD1|TRBJ2-7|TRBV27
TGTGCCAGCAGCCCGGGACAGCCATTCTCCTACGAGCAGTACTTC
CASSPGQPFSYEQYF
>.|16|TRBD2|TRBJ2-3|TRBV29-1
TGCAGCGTTGAAGGCCCCAGCGGGAGGGCCTCCGATACGCAGTATTTT
CSVEGPSGRASDTQYF
>.|17|TRBD2|TRBJ2-1|TRBV11-1
TGTGCCAGCAGCTTGGAACCGACTAGCGGGAGGGCCAATGAGCAGTTCTTC
CASSLEPTSGRANEQFF
>.|13|TRBD1|TRBJ1-1|TRBV19
TGTGCCAGTAGTATCGACAGGGTAACTGAAGCTTTCTTT
CASSIDRVTEAFF
>once|15|.|TRBJ1-6|TRBV5-1
TGCGCCAGCAGCTTGGCAGGACTCAATAATTCACCCCTCCACTTT
CASSLAGLNNSPLHF
>few|15|TRBD2|TRBJ2-3|TRBV27
TGTGCCAGCAGTGTGGGACTAGCGGTCACAGATACGCAGTATTTT
CASSVGLAVTDTQYF
>.|16|TRBD1|TRBJ2-7|TRBV27
TGTGCCAGCAGTGTCTACGGGACAGGCAGGATCTACGAGCAGTACTTC
CASSVYGTGRIYEQYF
>once|16|TRBD1|TRBJ1-4|TRBV27
TGTGCCAGCAGTTTGTATCCTACAGGGGGAAGTGAAAAACTGTTTTTT
CASSLYPTGGSEKLFF
>.|13|.|TRBJ2-7|TRBV7-9
TGTGCCAGCAGCTTGGGACAACTCTACGAGCAGTACTTC
CASSLGQLYEQYF
>.|13|TRBD1|TRBJ1-2|TRBV7-9
TGTGCCAGCAAGAGGGACAGGGCCCCTGGCTACACCTTC
CASKRDRAPGYTF
>.|15|TRBD2|TRBJ2-1|TRBV11-2
TGTGCCAGCAGGGCCGGGACTAGCGGATATAATGAGCAGTTCTTC
CASRAGTSGYNEQFF
>.|15|.|TRBJ2-7|TRBV7-9
TGTGCCAGCAGCAGTACTAGTACCTACTCCTACGAGCAGTACTTC
CASSSTSTYSYEQYF